A single count supports the clone carrying this T cell receptor (beta chain). This sample was included in a study of T cell responses to AZD1222 COVID-19 vaccine. Produced via immunoSEQ multiplex PCR; TCRdb's table is partial and in-frame only. The table includes around 170,000 clones, approximately 91% detected once. V was trimmed by 4 bases and J by 0 bases, leaving 17 bases between them. Germline CDR1 and CDR2: SGHDT and YYEEEE. The CDR3 runs to 17 residues. The receptor was isolated from an adult in good health. The chain joins TRBV5-6 to TRBJ1-3, with TRBD1 as a possible D gene (5 bases). The starting material was peripheral blood, obtained on day 0 of AZD1222 vaccination. Here the CDR3 reads CASSPYRNLNSGNTIYF. CDR3 sequence (DNA): TGTGCCAGCAGCCCCTACAGGAATCTAAACTCTGGAAACACCATATATTTT. Drawing the rest from reference TRBV5-6 and TRBJ1-3, the complete variable domain is DAGVTQSPTHLIKTRGQQVTLRCSPKSGHDTVSWYQQALGQGPQFIFQYYEEEERQRGNFPDRFSGHQFPNYSSELNVNALLLGDSALYLCASSPYRNLNSGNTIYFGEGSWLTVV.